This section outlines one T cell receptor (beta chain) sequence together with its context. Per the original methods: Reference gene primer amplification gave estimated nucleated cell counts. Profiled with immunoSEQ multiplex PCR; TCRdb holds only in-frame clones, not every one. Clone size and V and J calls were adopted from that table, with D and trimming inferred from the DNA. The table includes about 280,000 clones, under 90% detected once. With 4 bases clipped from V and 4 bases from J, the junction kept 8 bases outside the gene matches. This CDR3 region has 15 residues. CDR1 GTSNPN and CDR2 SVGIG come from the germline V gene (reference sequence). These data originate in a study of blood T cell repertoires in COVID-19. The wider study: Samples came from the United States, Italy and Spain, spanning acute and convalescent COVID-19. PBMCs, B-cell-depleted T cells, or T cells provided the cDNA or gDNA that made up the material.

V is TRBV30 and J is TRBJ2-7; 12 bases agree with TRBD2. The sequence was collected from a woman aged 35 to 49 who had recovered from COVID-19. The sample was peripheral blood. DNA of the CDR3: TGTGCCTGGAAGGCTAGCGGGAGGGCCGAGTACGAGCAGTACTTC. Residues: CAWKASGRAEYEQYF.